The 24 T cell receptor beta chains below were found in one sample sequenced in a study of shared clonotypes between healthy human individuals. Positively selected for CCR7, the CD45RO-negative cells used as naive CD8 cells excluded terminally differentiated effector memory CD45RA+ cells. TCRdb keeps only in-frame clones here, not all; method: immunoSEQ multiplex PCR. The sample has millions of clones; approximately 94% are singletons. The sequenced material came from naive CD8+ T cells sorted from blood. All receptors derive from a man younger than 35 in good health.

This clone was seen a single time. The chain carries TRBV13 and TRBJ1-1; D might be TRBD1 (5 bases). V was pared by 2 bases and J by 1 base, with 11 bases between. The CDR3 covers 15 residues. Germline CDR1 PRHDT, CDR2 FYEKMQ (reference sequence). CDR3 sequence reads: CASSLRAGTNTEAFF. CDR3 nucleotide sequence: TGTGCCAGCAGCTTAAGGGCGGGGACGAACACTGAAGCTTTCTTT.

With regard to this clone: This sample also contains other DNA sequences that code for the same CDR3. The genes are TRBV4-2 and TRBJ2-5, with a tentative D call TRBD2 (6 bases). The CDR3 spans 13 residues. V was pared by 1 base and J by 5 bases, with 8 bases between. Germline lookup yields CDR1 LGHNA and CDR2 YNFKEQ. The CDR3 DNA sequence: TGTGCCAGCAGCCAAGGACTAGGCGAGACCCAGTACTTC. Translated: CASSQGLGETQYF.

On this clone: This sample also contains other DNA sequences that code for the same CDR3. The chain combines TRBV13 with TRBJ2-7; D is undetermined. CDR1 PRHDT and CDR2 FYEKMQ come from the germline V gene (reference sequence). The V end was cut by 0 bases, the J end by 4 bases, with 10 bases between. The CDR3 contains 14 residues. CDR3: CASSLGLLSYEQYF. The CDR3 DNA reads TGTGCCAGCAGCTTAGGACTGCTATCATACGAGCAGTACTTC.

This chain uses TRBV6-1 with TRBJ1-6; no firm D call. Trimming removed 0 bases at V and 7 bases at J, with 13 bases between. CDR3 size: 16 residues. The V gene's germline CDR1 is MNHNS and CDR2 SASEGT. CDR3 bases: TGTGCCAGCAGTGAAGCGCGTTGGGCCGGGAATTCACCCCTCCACTTT. As protein: CASSEARWAGNSPLHF.

The chain joins TRBV7-9 to TRBJ2-1; 10 positions match TRBD2. V lost 5 bases and J lost 2; bases outside the gene matches: 9. This CDR3 is 17 amino acids long. Germline values: CDR1 SEHNR, CDR2 FQNEAQ (reference sequence). The CDR3 spells CASSQTLAGGTYNEQFF. CDR3 nucleotide sequence: TGTGCCAGCAGCCAAACCTTAGCGGGGGGTACCTACAATGAGCAGTTCTTC.

The chain recombines TRBV15 with TRBJ2-7; weak D call: TRBD1 (5 bases). This CDR3 is built from 13 residues. The V gene's germline CDR1 is LNHNV and CDR2 YYDKDF (reference sequence). The germline V and J ends were trimmed by 2 bases and 3 bases, with 8 bases remaining between them. CDR3: CATSRTTGYEQYF. CDR3 sequence (DNA): TGTGCCACCAGCAGAACAACAGGCTACGAGCAGTACTTC.

This clone was seen only once. V is TRBV4-1 and J is TRBJ2-3, with TRBD2 as a possible D gene (6 bases). Germline V gives CDR1 MGHRA, CDR2 YSYEKL. The V end was cut by 3 bases, the J end by 2 bases, with 15 bases between. The CDR3 totals 16 residues. This CDR3 reads CASSQAGLRYTDTQYF. DNA for the CDR3: TGCGCCAGCAGCCAGGCGGGACTTCGGTACACAGATACGCAGTATTTT.

In the case of this clone: The same CDR3 arises from other DNA sequences in this sample as well. This chain uses TRBV5-1 with TRBJ2-1; TRBD2 matches 10 bases. CDR3 length equals 15 residues. V shed 1 base and J 2 bases; nucleotides not matched to a gene: 0. In germline, CDR1 is SGHRS, CDR2 YFSETQ. CDR3 sequence: CASSLTSGTYNEQFF. CDR3 nucleotide sequence: TGCGCCAGCAGCTTGACTAGCGGGACCTACAATGAGCAGTTCTTC.

The chain recombines TRBV27 with TRBJ2-7; D is uncertain. CDR3 length equals 16 residues. V lost 3 bases, J lost 1 base, and 16 bases lay in between. The germline V gene encodes CDR1 MNHEY and CDR2 SMNVEV (reference sequence). The CDR3 loop is CASSFSAGKLSYEQYF. Written as DNA, the CDR3 is TGTGCCAGCAGTTTTTCTGCCGGCAAATTATCCTACGAGCAGTACTTC.

The chain joins TRBV30 to TRBJ1-1; tentative D call: TRBD1 (5 bases). Germline values: CDR1 GTSNPN, CDR2 SVGIG (reference sequence). Between the trimmed V and J ends, which lost 0 bases and 7 bases, there was a span of 12 bases. The CDR3 covers 13 residues. The CDR3 region is CAWSVQEGSEAFF. DNA for the CDR3: TGTGCCTGGAGTGTACAGGAGGGCAGTGAAGCTTTCTTT.

The rearrangement joins TRBV2 to TRBJ2-7; possibly TRBD2 for D (6 bases). V lost 3 bases and J lost 2, with 11 bases in between. CDR3 length: 14 residues. Looked up from germline, CDR1 is SNHLY and CDR2 is FYNNEI. The CDR3 DNA follows: TGTGCCAGCAGTGAGGAGGGTCTAGCCTACGAGCAGTACTTC. This encodes CASSEEGLAYEQYF. The full variable domain, completed using reference TRBV2 and TRBJ2-7, is EPEVTQTPSHQVTQMGQEVILRCVPISNHLYFYWYRQILGQKVEFLVSFYNNEISEKSEIFDDQFSVERPDGSNFTLKIRSTKLEDSAMYFCASSEEGLAYEQYFGPGTRLTVT.

This clone occurred once. V gene TRBV18 combines with J gene TRBJ1-5, with D tentatively TRBD1 (5 bases). Germline V lookup: CDR1 KGHSH, CDR2 LQKENI. The CDR3 spans 17 residues. V was trimmed by 3 bases and J by 0 bases, leaving 15 bases between them. The CDR3 bases are TGTGCCAGCTCACCGCCATCCCAGGGATATAGCAATCAGCCCCAGCATTTT. Translated: CASSPPSQGYSNQPQHF.

This chain links TRBV5-1 with TRBJ1-1; tentatively, D is TRBD1 (5 bases). This CDR3 region has 11 residues. Trimming shortened V by 6 bases and J by 6 bases, and 9 bases separated the two germline ends. Germline V gene data show CDR1 as SGHRS and CDR2 as YFSETQ. The CDR3 here is CASTDSAEAFF. CDR3 sequence (DNA): TGCGCCAGCACCGACAGTGCTGAAGCTTTCTTT.

CDR3 region: CASKIAGAVTDTQYF. DNA for the CDR3: TGTGCCAGCAAAATAGCGGGGGCTGTCACAGATACGCAGTATTTT. J is TRBJ2-3 and V is TRBV6-5; 9 nucleotides align to TRBD2. V lost 7 bases to trimming and J lost 2 bases; unmatched junction nucleotides: 7. The CDR3 loop spans 15 amino acids. Germline V gene data show CDR1 as MNHEY and CDR2 as SVGAGI.

The chain couples TRBV6-5 to TRBJ2-5; 8 bases line up with TRBD1. This CDR3 comprises 14 residues. Losses at the gene ends were 6 bases for V and 4 bases for J; bases not matched to a gene: 7. CDR1 is MNHEY and CDR2 is SVGAGI in the germline V gene. CDR3 sequence (DNA): TGTGCCAGCAGACCGACAGGGGTGGGAGAGACCCAGTACTTC. It translates to CASRPTGVGETQYF.

Points on this clone: Because the CDR3's place on the DNA is in doubt, the DNA is left out and the CDR3 is given as listed by TCRdb. The gene calls are TRBV11-2 and TRBJ1-2; the table's D call TRBD1 went unverified against the DNA. Termini included, the CDR3 measures 13 amino acids. Germline V gives CDR1 SGHAT, CDR2 FQNNGV. The CDR3 spells CASSLDFGRGAEF.

The V call is TRBV4-1, the J call TRBJ2-3; D remains ambiguous. Trimming took off 1 base at V and 2 bases at J, with 13 bases between the two ends. CDR1 MGHRA and CDR2 YSYEKL come from the germline V gene. This CDR3 comprises 16 residues. The DNA for the CDR3 is TGCGCCAGCAGCCAAGCCGCGGACCCCACCACAGATACGCAGTATTTT. Translated, it gives CASSQAADPTTDTQYF.

This sequence joins TRBV5-1 and TRBJ2-7; a possible D gene is TRBD1 (5 bases). The CDR3 runs 13 residues. V lost 1 base and J 4 bases, leaving 9 bases between the germline ends. Per germline, CDR1 SGHRS and CDR2 YFSETQ. CDR3 region: CASSLSGLYEQYF. Here the CDR3 DNA reads TGCGCCAGCAGCTTGTCAGGGTTATACGAGCAGTACTTC.

The V call is TRBV27, the J call TRBJ2-7; possible D gene TRBD2, 5 bases. This CDR3 has 14 amino acids. The germline V gene encodes CDR1 MNHEY and CDR2 SMNVEV (reference sequence). The V and J ends lost 4 bases and 2 bases respectively, with 12 bases between them. CDR3 DNA: TGTGCCAGCAGTTATGGCGGGCGGACCTACGAGCAGTACTTC. Protein sequence: CASSYGGRTYEQYF.

V is TRBV29-1 and J is TRBJ2-6; D is unclear. Germline lookup yields CDR1 SQVTM and CDR2 ANQGSEA. Trimming took off 5 bases at V and 0 bases at J, with 17 bases between the two ends. The CDR3 sequence is 17 residues long. CDR3 sequence: CSVSLQERNSGANVLTF. The CDR3 DNA reads as TGCAGCGTTAGCCTACAAGAACGTAACTCTGGGGCCAACGTCCTGACTTTC.

This sequence joins TRBV27 and TRBJ1-6; 9 bases agree with TRBD1. Per germline, CDR1 MNHEY and CDR2 SMNVEV (reference sequence). The CDR3 consists of 14 residues. V shed 5 bases, J shed 8 bases, and the junction held 4 bases outside the gene matches. CDR3 in DNA: TGTGCCAGCAGTCCGGGACAGGGTTATTCACCCCTCCACTTT. Amino acids: CASSPGQGYSPLHF.

The rearrangement links TRBV9 to TRBJ2-7; D ambiguous. V was clipped by 0 bases and J by 2 bases, with 6 bases between them. This CDR3 comprises 13 residues. Germline V CDR1 and CDR2: SGDLS, YYNGEE. The CDR3 DNA reads TGTGCCAGCAGCGTAGTAGGAGCCTACGAGCAGTACTTC. This codes for CASSVVGAYEQYF.

The chain couples TRBV11-2 to TRBJ1-2; D possibly corresponds to TRBD1 (5 bases). This CDR3 has 13 amino acids. Germline CDR1 SGHAT, CDR2 FQNNGV. DNA of the CDR3: TGTGCAAGCGGGGGGGTGGATCACTATGGCTACACCTTC. Amino acids: CASGGVDHYGYTF.

The chain uses TRBV7-8 and TRBJ1-1, with D unclear. Germline V gene lookup returns CDR1 SGHVS and CDR2 FQNEAQ. Trimming removed 1 base from V and 8 bases from J, with 11 bases in between. There are 13 residues in the CDR3. The CDR3 region is CASSLGVGFEAFF. In nucleotides, the CDR3 is TGTGCCAGCAGCTTAGGAGTAGGGTTCGAAGCTTTCTTT.